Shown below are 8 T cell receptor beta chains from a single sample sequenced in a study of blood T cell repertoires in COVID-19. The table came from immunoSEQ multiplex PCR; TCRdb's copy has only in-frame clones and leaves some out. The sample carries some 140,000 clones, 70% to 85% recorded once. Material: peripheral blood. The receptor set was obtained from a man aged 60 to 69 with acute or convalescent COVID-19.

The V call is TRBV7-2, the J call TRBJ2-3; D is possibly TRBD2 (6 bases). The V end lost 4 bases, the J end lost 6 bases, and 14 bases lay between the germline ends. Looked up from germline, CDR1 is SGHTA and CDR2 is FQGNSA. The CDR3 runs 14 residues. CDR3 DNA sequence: TGTGCCAGCAGCTACGGACTATTCGGGGATACGCAGTATTTT. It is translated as CASSYGLFGDTQYF.

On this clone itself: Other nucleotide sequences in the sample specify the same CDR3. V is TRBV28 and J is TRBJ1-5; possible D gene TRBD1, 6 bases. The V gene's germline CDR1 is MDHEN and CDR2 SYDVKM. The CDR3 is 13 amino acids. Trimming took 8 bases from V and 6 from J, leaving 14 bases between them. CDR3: CASGGRVGQPQHF. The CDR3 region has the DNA TGTGCCAGCGGGGGCAGGGTGGGTCAGCCCCAGCATTTT.

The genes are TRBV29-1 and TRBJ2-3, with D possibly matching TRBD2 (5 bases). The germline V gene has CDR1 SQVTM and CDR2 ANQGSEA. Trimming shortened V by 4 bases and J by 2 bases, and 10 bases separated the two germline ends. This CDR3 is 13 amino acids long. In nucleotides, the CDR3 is TGCAGCGTTGCCGGACTGCTCACAGATACGCAGTATTTT. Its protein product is CSVAGLLTDTQYF.

CDR3 coding DNA: TGTGCCAGCAGCCCCCAGGGTCCTCCCAGCAACCATTTT. It encodes CASSPQGPPSNHF. V usage is TRBV7-3 and J usage is TRBJ1-5, with TRBD1 as a possible D gene (5 bases). The V end was cut by 5 bases, the J end by 16 bases, with 21 bases between. Germline values: CDR1 SGHTA, CDR2 FQGTGA. The CDR3 has 13 residues.

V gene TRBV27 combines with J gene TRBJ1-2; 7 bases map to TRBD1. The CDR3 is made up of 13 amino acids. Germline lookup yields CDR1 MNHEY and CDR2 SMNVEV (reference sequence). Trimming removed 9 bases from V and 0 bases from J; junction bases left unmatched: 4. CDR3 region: CASSDRTNYGYTF. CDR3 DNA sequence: TGTGCCAGTTCGGACAGGACTAACTATGGCTACACCTTC.

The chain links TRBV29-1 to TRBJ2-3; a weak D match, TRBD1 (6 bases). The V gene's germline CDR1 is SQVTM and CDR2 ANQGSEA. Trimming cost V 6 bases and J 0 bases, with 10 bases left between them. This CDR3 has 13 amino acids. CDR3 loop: CSVQGWSTDTQYF. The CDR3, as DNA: TGCAGCGTCCAGGGGTGGAGCACAGATACGCAGTATTTT.

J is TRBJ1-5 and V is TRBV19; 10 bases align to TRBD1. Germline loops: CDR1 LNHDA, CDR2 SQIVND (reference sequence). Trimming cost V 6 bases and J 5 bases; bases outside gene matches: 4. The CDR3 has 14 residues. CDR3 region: CASRAGQGHQPQHF. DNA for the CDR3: TGTGCCAGTAGGGCGGGACAGGGGCATCAGCCCCAGCATTTT.

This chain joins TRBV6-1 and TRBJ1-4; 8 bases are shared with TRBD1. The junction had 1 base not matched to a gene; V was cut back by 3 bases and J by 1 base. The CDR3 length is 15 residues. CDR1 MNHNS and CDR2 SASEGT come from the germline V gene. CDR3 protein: CASSEDRVTNEKLFF. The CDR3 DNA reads TGTGCCAGCAGTGAGGACAGGGTAACTAATGAAAAACTGTTTTTT.